This entry features one T cell receptor beta chain sequence. This sample was included in a study of blood T cell repertoires in COVID-19. As for the study in general: The United States, Italy and Spain were the sources of the acute and convalescent COVID-19 samples. PBMCs, B-cell-depleted T cells, or T cells were the source of the cDNA or gDNA that made up the material.

Per the original methods: Estimated nucleated cell counts came from reference gene primer amplification. The table came from immunoSEQ multiplex PCR; TCRdb's copy has only in-frame clones and leaves some out. The V and J calls and clone size come from that table; D and trimming were worked out from the DNA. The data hold under 250,000 clones, with more than 75% observed a single time. Germline lookup yields CDR1 SGHTA and CDR2 FQGNSA. Trimming removed 1 base from V and 8 bases from J, with 15 bases in between. This CDR3 is built from 14 residues. V usage is TRBV7-2 and J usage is TRBJ2-7; no reliable D call. The sequence came from a woman between 55 and 75 years old who had recovered from COVID-19. The source material was peripheral blood. CDR3 loop: CASSLGAELRKQYF. The CDR3 nucleotides are TGTGCCAGCAGCTTAGGGGCTGAGCTACGGAAGCAGTACTTC. The variable domain in full, with the rest retrieved from reference TRBV7-2 and TRBJ2-7, is GAGVSQSPSNKVTEKGKDVELRCDPISGHTALYWYRQSLGQGLEFLIYFQGNSAPDKSGLPSDRFSAERTGGSVSTLTIQRTQQEDSAVYLCASSLGAELRKQYFGPGTRLTVT.